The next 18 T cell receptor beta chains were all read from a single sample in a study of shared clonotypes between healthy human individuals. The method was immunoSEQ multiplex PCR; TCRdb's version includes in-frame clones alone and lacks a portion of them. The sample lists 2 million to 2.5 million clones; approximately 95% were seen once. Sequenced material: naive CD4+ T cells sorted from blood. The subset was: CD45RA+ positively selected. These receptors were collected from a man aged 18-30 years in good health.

DNA of the CDR3: TGTGCCAGCAGTGAAGGACTAGGGAAGCACAATGAGCAGTTCTTC. Residues: CASSEGLGKHNEQFF. The V gene is TRBV2, the J gene TRBJ2-1; weak D call: TRBD2 (6 bases). Germline CDR1 SNHLY, CDR2 FYNNEI. CDR3 length equals 15 residues. Trimming left V 1 base short and J 5 bases short, with 12 bases between.

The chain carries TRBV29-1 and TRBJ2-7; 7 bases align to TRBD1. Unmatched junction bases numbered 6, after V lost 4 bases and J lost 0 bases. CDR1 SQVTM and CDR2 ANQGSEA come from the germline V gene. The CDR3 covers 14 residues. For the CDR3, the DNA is TGCAGCGTTGCCAGGGGGTCGACCTCCTACGAGCAGTACTTC. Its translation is CSVARGSTSYEQYF.

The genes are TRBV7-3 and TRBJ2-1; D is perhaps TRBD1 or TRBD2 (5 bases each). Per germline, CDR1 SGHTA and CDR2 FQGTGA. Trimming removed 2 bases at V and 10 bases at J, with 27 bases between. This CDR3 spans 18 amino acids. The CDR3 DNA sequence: TGTGCCAGCAGCTTATCACCCCCGTTAGGGACCCGAAGGGAGGAGCAGTTCTTC. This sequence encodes CASSLSPPLGTRREEQFF.

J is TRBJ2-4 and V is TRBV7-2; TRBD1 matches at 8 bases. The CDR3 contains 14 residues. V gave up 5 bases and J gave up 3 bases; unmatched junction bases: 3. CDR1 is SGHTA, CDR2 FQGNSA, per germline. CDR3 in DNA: TGTGCCAGCAGCATACAGGGGGTCAAAAACATTCAGTACTTC. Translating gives CASSIQGVKNIQYF.

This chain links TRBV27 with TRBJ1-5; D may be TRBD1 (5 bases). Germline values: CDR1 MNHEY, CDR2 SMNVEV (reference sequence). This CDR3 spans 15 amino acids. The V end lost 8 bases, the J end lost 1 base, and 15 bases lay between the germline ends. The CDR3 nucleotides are TGTGCCAGCCTCCCTAGCAGGGCAAGCAATCAGCCCCAGCATTTT. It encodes CASLPSRASNQPQHF.

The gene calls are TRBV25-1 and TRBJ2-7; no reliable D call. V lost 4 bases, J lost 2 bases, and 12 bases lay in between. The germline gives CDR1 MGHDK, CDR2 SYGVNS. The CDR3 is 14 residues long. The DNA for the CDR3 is TGTGCCAGCAGTGTCGCCATCCAGCCCTACGAGCAGTACTTC. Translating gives CASSVAIQPYEQYF.

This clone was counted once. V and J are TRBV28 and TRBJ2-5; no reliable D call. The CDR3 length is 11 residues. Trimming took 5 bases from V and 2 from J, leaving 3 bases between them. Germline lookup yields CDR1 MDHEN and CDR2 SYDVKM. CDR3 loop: CASSQQETQYF. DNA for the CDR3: TGTGCCAGCAGTCAGCAAGAGACCCAGTACTTC.

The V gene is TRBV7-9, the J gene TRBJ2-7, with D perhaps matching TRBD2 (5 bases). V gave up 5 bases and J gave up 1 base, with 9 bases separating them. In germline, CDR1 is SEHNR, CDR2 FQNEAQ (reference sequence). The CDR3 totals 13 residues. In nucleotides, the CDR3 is TGTGCCAGCAGCCGCCGGGATTCCTACGAGCAGTACTTC. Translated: CASSRRDSYEQYF.

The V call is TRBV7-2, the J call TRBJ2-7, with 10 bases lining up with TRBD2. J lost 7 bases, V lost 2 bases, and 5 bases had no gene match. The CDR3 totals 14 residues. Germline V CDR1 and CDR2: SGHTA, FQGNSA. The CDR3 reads CASSLQAGGWEQYF. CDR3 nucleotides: TGTGCCAGCAGCTTACAAGCGGGAGGGTGGGAGCAGTACTTC.

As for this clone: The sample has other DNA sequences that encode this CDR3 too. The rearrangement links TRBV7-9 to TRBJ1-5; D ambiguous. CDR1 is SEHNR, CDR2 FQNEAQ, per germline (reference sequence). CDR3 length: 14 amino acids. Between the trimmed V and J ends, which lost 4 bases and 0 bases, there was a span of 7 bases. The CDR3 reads CASSSTDSNQPQHF. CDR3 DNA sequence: TGTGCCAGCAGCTCAACTGATAGCAATCAGCCCCAGCATTTT.

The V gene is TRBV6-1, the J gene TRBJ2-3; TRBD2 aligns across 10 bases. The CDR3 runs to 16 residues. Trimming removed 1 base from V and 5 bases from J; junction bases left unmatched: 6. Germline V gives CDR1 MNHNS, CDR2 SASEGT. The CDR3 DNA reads TGTGCCAGCAGTGAAGGAACTAGCGGGATGATAGATACGCAGTATTTT. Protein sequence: CASSEGTSGMIDTQYF.

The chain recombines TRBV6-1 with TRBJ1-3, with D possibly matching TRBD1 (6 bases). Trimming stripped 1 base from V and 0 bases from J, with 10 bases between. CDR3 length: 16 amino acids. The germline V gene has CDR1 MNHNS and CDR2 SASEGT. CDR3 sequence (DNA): TGTGCCAGCAGTGAAGGGCAGGGACACTCTGGAAACACCATATATTTT. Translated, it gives CASSEGQGHSGNTIYF.

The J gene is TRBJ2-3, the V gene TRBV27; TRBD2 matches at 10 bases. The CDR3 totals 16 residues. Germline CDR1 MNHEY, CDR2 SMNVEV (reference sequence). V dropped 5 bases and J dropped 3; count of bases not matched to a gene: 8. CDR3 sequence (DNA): TGTGCCAGCAGTCCCCGTCCTAGCGGGAGTACAGATACGCAGTATTTT. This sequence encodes CASSPRPSGSTDTQYF.

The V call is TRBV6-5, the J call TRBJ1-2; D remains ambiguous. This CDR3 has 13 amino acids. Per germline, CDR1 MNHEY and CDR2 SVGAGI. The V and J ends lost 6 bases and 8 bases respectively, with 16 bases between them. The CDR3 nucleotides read TGTGCCAGCAGGTCAGATGCCTTAGGGGGCTACACCTTC. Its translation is CASRSDALGGYTF.

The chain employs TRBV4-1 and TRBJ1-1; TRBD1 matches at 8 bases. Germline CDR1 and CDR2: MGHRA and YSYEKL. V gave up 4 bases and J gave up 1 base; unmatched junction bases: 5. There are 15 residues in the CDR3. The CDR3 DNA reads TGCGCCAGCAGCCCGCGGGACAGGTCGAACACTGAAGCTTTCTTT. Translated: CASSPRDRSNTEAFF.

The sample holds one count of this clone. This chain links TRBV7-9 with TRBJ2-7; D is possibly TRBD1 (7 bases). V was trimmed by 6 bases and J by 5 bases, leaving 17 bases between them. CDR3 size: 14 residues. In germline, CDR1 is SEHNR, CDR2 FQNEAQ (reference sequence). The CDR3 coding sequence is TGTGCCAGCAGGATGCAGGGGGGAGGAGACGAGCAGTACTTC. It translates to CASRMQGGGDEQYF.

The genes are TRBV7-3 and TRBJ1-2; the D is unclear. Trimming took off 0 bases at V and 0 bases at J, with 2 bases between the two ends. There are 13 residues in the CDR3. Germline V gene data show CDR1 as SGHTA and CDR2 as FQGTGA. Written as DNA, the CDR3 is TGTGCCAGCAGCTTAACGGCTAACTATGGCTACACCTTC. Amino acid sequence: CASSLTANYGYTF.

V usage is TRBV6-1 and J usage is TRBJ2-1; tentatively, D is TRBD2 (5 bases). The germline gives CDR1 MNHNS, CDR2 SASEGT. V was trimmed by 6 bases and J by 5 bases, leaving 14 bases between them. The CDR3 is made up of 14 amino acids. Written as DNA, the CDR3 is TGTGCCAGCAGGGCCGGGGTGGTGGACAATGAGCAGTTCTTC. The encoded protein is CASRAGVVDNEQFF.